These 10 T cell receptor beta chains were sequenced from one sample in a study of shared clonotypes between healthy human individuals. The table came from immunoSEQ multiplex PCR; TCRdb's copy has only in-frame clones and leaves some out. The data hold about 520,000 clones, with around 80% observed a single time. The sample taken for sequencing was PBMCs. The receptors shown here come from a woman aged 40 to 50 in good health. Some clones in this sample may be carry-over from other donors' samples.

V is TRBV27 and J is TRBJ1-5, with TRBD1 identical over 7 bases. CDR1 and CDR2 (germline): MNHEY, SMNVEV (reference sequence). Trimming took 5 bases from V and 2 from J; bases not matched to a gene: 3. The CDR3 contains 14 residues. The CDR3 region has the DNA TGTGCCAGCAGTCGTCAGGGGGGCAATCAGCCCCAGCATTTT. Translating gives CASSRQGGNQPQHF.

The chain links TRBV19 to TRBJ2-7; 8 bases are shared with TRBD1. With 9 bases clipped from V and 3 bases from J, the junction kept 7 bases outside the gene matches. Germline CDR1 reads LNHDA; CDR2 reads SQIVND (reference sequence). The CDR3 totals 13 residues. The CDR3 sequence is CASQPGQGYEQYF. The CDR3 nucleotides are TGTGCCAGCCAGCCCGGACAGGGCTACGAGCAGTACTTC.

The chain uses TRBV5-1 and TRBJ2-3, with 11 bases aligning to TRBD2. V was clipped by 4 bases and J by 4 bases; unmatched bases: 8. This CDR3 spans 16 amino acids. The germline gives CDR1 SGHRS, CDR2 YFSETQ. This CDR3 is CASSLYSGRDADTQYF. CDR3 DNA: TGCGCCAGCAGCCTATATAGCGGGAGGGATGCAGATACGCAGTATTTT.

The chain has TRBV19 and TRBJ2-1, with D unclear. The CDR3 covers 12 residues. Deletions cut 1 base from V and 9 bases from J, with 7 bases between. Germline V CDR1 and CDR2: LNHDA, SQIVND (reference sequence). The CDR3 reads CASSIAVGEQFF. CDR3 DNA sequence: TGTGCCAGTAGTATAGCAGTGGGTGAGCAGTTCTTC. Complete variable domain (other parts from reference TRBV19 and TRBJ2-1): DGGITQSPKYLFRKEGQNVTLSCEQNLNHDAMYWYRQDPGQGLRLIYYSQIVNDFQKGDIAEGYSVSREKKESFPLTVTSAQKNPTAFYLCASSIAVGEQFFGPGTRLTVL.

This rearrangement joins TRBV11-3 to TRBJ2-1; 7 bases line up with TRBD2. The V segment lost 3 bases and the J segment 7 bases; nucleotides outside the gene matches: 6. This CDR3 comprises 14 residues. The germline V gene has CDR1 SGHNT and CDR2 YENEEA. The CDR3 protein is CASSFTGTKNEQFF. The CDR3, as DNA: TGTGCCAGCAGCTTTACCGGGACTAAAAATGAGCAGTTCTTC.

The chain uses TRBV6-6 and TRBJ2-2; D perhaps matches TRBD2 (6 bases). The CDR3 consists of 14 residues. Germline V gene data show CDR1 as MNHNY and CDR2 as SVGAGI (reference sequence). V dropped 0 bases and J dropped 5 bases, with 7 bases sitting between them. The CDR3 region has the DNA TGTGCCAGCAGTTACTCGGAGGGGACCGGGGAGCTGTTTTTT. It yields the protein CASSYSEGTGELFF.

A single count supports this clone. The V call is TRBV5-1, the J call TRBJ2-1; 7 nucleotides line up with TRBD1. Germline loops: CDR1 SGHRS, CDR2 YFSETQ. V gave up 0 bases and J gave up 1 base; unmatched junction bases: 10. The CDR3 covers 18 residues. The CDR3 DNA reads TGCGCCAGCAGCTTGGACCCCGGGACAGACATGTCCTACAATGAGCAGTTCTTC. As protein: CASSLDPGTDMSYNEQFF.

This rearrangement joins TRBV27 to TRBJ2-7, with 8 bases that match TRBD1. V dropped 2 bases and J dropped 7; count of bases not matched to a gene: 7. The CDR3 totals 14 residues. The germline V gene has CDR1 MNHEY and CDR2 SMNVEV (reference sequence). CDR3: CASSLAGQGEEQYF. The CDR3 DNA reads TGTGCCAGCAGTTTAGCCGGACAGGGTGAAGAGCAGTACTTC.

This sequence joins TRBV27 and TRBJ1-2, with D hard to call. This CDR3 has 16 amino acids. Trimming cost V 3 bases and J 0 bases, with 14 bases left between them. Germline assignment: CDR1 MNHEY and CDR2 SMNVEV (reference sequence). The CDR3 DNA sequence: TGTGCCAGCAGTTTTAAGGCAGTGCTAGCTAACTATGGCTACACCTTC. It is translated as CASSFKAVLANYGYTF.

To note about this clone: This likely traces to a read error, being one base from a far larger clone. The V and J genes are TRBV19 and TRBJ2-2; D possibly matches TRBD1 or TRBD2 (6 bases each). The CDR3 covers 16 residues. Germline CDR1 and CDR2: LNHDA and SQIVND (reference sequence). The CDR3 sequence is CASSTPGHVGTGGLFF. For the CDR3, the DNA is TGTGCCAGTAGTACCCCGGGACATGTCGGCACCGGGGGGCTGTTTTTT. The variable domain in full, completed from reference TRBV19 and TRBJ2-2, reads DGGITQSPKYLFRKEGQNVTLSCEQNLNHDAMYWYRQDPGQGLRLIYYSQIVNDFQKGDIAEGYSVSREKKESFPLTVTSAQKNPTAFYLCASSTPGHVGTGGLFFGEGSRLTVL.